This section outlines one T cell receptor (beta chain) sequence together with its context. The data belong to a study of T cell responses to AZD1222 COVID-19 vaccine. Germline lookup yields CDR1 SGHTA and CDR2 FQGNSA. The V and J ends lost 5 bases and 6 bases, in that order; junction bases with no gene match: 8. The CDR3 extends over 15 amino acids. Measured with immunoSEQ multiplex PCR; TCRdb has only the in-frame clones, and not every one. Among over 100,000 clones listed, roughly 86% were seen once. This clonotype originated in an adult who received the MenACWY meningococcal vaccine as a control. The chain is built from TRBV7-2 and TRBJ1-5, with 9 bases matching TRBD1. The sample in question was peripheral blood, obtained 28 days after the second dose of the MenACWY control vaccine. The CDR3 is CASSLGTGMGQPQHF. The CDR3 DNA reads as TGTGCCAGCAGCCTGGGGACAGGGATGGGTCAGCCCCAGCATTTT.